One TCR beta chain is described in this entry. Its antigen is unknown. Germline V gene sequence: CDR1 SEHNR, CDR2 FQNEAQ (reference sequence). CDR3 length: 12 amino acids. V was shortened by 5 bases and J by 11 bases, with 14 bases between the two germline ends. These data originate in a study of tumor-infiltrating lymphocytes in localized non-small cell lung cancer. Study-wide background: Patients included smokers and never-smokers with various histologies, some sampled after neoadjuvant chemotherapy.

Findings and limits, study-wide: Higher tumor T cell infiltration than in uninvolved lung was supported by TCRbeta sequencing.

Profiled with immunoSEQ multiplex PCR; TCRdb holds only in-frame clones, not every one. The sample lists over 10,000 clones, around 81% occurring once. This clonotype was obtained from a human donor with non-small cell lung cancer. Sequenced material: lung tumor tissue. The chain is built from TRBV7-9 and TRBJ2-3, with a weak D call TRBD1 (6 bases). CDR3 amino acids: CASSNRELMQYF. The CDR3 DNA is TGTGCCAGCAGCAACAGGGAATTAATGCAGTATTTT.